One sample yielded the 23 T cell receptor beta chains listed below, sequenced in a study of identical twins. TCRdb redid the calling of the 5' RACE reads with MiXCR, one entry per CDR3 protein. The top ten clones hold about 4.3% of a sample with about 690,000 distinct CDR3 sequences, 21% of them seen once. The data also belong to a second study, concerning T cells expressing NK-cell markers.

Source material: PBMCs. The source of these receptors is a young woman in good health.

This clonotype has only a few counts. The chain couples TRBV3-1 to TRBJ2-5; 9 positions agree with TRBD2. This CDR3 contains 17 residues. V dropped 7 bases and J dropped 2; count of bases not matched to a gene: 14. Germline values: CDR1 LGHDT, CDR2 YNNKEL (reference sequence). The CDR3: CASNSLTSGILQETQYF. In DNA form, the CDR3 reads TGTGCCAGCAATTCGTTGACTAGCGGAATCCTTCAAGAGACCCAGTACTTC.

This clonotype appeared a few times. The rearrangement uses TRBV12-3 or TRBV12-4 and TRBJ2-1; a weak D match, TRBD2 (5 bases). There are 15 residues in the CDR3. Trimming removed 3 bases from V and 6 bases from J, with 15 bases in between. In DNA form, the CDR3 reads TGTGCCAGCAGTTTCAGTGACTATAAAGGCAATGAGCAGTTCTTC. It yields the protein CASSFSDYKGNEQFF.

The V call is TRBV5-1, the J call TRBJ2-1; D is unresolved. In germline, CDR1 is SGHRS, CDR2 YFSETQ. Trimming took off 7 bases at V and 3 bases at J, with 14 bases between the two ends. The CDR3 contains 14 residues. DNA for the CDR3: TGCGCCAGCTCTAGGTCGACTCTCTACAATGAGCAGTTCTTC. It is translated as CASSRSTLYNEQFF.

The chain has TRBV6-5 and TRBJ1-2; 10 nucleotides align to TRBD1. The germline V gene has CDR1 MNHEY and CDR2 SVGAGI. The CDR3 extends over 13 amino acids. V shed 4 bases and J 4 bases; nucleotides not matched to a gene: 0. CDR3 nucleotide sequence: TGTGCCAGCAGTTGGACAGGGGGCTATGGCTACACCTTC. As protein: CASSWTGGYGYTF.

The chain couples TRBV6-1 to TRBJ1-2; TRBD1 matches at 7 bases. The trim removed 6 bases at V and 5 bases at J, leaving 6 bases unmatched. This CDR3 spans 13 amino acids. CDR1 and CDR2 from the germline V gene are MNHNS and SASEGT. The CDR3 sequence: CASSTQGVYGYTF. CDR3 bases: TGTGCCAGCAGCACCCAGGGGGTGTATGGCTACACCTTC.

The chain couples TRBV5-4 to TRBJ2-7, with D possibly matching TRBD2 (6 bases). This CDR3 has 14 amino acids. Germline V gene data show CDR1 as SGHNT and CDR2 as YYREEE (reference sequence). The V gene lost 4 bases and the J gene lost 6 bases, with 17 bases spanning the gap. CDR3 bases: TGTGCCAGCAGCAGAACCCCGGGACTTGGCGAGCAGTACTTC. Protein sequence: CASSRTPGLGEQYF.

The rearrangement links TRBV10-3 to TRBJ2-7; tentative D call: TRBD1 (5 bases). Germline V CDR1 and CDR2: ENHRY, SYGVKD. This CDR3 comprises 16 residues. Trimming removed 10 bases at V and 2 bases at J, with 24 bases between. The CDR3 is CATYPTVQGPPYEQYF. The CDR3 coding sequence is TGTGCCACCTACCCTACGGTCCAGGGCCCCCCCTACGAGCAGTACTTC.

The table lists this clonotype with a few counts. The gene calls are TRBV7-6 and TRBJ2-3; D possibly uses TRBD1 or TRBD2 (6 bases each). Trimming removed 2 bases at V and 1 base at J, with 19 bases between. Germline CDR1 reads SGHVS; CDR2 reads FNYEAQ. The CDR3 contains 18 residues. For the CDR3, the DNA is TGTGCCAGCAGCTTATACACGGGGGCAATTCCGGGCACAGATACGCAGTATTTT. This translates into CASSLYTGAIPGTDTQYF.

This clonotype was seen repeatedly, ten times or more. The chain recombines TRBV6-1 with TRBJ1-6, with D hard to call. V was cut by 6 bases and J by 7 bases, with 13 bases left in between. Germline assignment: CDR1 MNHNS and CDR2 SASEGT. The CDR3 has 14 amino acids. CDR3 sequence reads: CASSSAAGNSPLHF. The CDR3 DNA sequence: TGTGCCAGCAGCTCAGCGGCTGGAAATTCACCCCTCCACTTT.

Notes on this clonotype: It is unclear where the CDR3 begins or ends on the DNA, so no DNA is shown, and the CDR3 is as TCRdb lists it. The CDR3 here is CASSSLAVGSGAALFF. V and J are TRBV27 and TRBJ2-1; the table gives TRBD2 as D, unverified against the DNA. From germline, CDR1 is MNHEY and CDR2 SMNVEV (reference sequence). Including both end residues, the CDR3 is 16 amino acids long.

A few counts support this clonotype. CDR3 DNA: TGCGCCAGCAGCACCGGACTAGCGGGAGTTGAGACCCAGTACTTC. Amino acids: CASSTGLAGVETQYF. The genes are TRBV5-1 and TRBJ2-5; 13 bases map to TRBD2. Losses at the gene ends were 4 bases for V and 5 bases for J; bases not matched to a gene: 5. The CDR3 contains 15 residues. Germline assignment: CDR1 SGHRS and CDR2 YFSETQ.

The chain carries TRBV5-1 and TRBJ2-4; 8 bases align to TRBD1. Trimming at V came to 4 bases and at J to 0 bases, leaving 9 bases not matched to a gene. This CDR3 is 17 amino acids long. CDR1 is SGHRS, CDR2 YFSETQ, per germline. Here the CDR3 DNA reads TGCGCCAGCAGCCTGGATACAGGGGGTGTAGCCAAAAACATTCAGTACTTC. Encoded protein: CASSLDTGGVAKNIQYF. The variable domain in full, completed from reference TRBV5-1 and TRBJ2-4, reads KAGVTQTPRYLIKTRGQQVTLSCSPISGHRSVSWYQQTPGQGLQFLFEYFSETQRNKGNFPGRFSGRQFSNSRSEMNVSTLELGDSALYLCASSLDTGGVAKNIQYFGAGTRLSVL.

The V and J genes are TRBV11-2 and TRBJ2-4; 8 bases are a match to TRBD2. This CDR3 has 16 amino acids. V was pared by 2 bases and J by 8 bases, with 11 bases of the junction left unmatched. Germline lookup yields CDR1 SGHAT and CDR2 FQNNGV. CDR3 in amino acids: CASSLRGGASGDIQYF. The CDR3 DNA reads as TGTGCCAGCAGCTTACGGGGGGGGGCATCAGGGGACATTCAGTACTTC.

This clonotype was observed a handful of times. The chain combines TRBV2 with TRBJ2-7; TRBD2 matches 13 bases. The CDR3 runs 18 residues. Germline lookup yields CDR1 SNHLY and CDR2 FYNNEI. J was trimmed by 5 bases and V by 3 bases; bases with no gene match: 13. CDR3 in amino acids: CASSDPGLAGHYRDEQYF. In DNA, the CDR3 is TGTGCCAGCAGTGATCCGGGACTAGCGGGACACTACAGGGACGAGCAGTACTTC.

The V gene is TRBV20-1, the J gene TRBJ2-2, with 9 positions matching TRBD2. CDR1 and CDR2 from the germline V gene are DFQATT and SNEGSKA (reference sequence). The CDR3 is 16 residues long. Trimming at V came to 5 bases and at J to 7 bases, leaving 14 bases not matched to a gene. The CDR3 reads CSAPNSGRVRNGELFF. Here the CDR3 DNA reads TGCAGTGCTCCTAATAGCGGGAGAGTTAGAAACGGGGAGCTGTTTTTT.

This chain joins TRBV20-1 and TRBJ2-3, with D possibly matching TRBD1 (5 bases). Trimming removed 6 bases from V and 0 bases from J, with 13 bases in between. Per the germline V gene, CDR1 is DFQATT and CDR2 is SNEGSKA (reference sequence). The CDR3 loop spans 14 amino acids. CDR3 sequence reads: CSARAPSSTDTQYF. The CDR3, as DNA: TGCAGTGCCAGGGCCCCTTCTAGCACAGATACGCAGTATTTT.

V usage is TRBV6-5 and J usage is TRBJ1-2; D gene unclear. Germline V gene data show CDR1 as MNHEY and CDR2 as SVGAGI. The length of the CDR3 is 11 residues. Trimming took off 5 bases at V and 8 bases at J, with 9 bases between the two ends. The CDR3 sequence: CASSGLRGYTF. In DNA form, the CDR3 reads TGTGCCAGCAGTGGGCTACGGGGCTACACCTTC.

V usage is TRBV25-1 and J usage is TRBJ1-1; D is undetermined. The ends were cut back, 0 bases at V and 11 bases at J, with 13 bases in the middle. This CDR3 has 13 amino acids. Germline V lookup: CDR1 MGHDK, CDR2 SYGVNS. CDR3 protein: CASSEYSPPAAFF. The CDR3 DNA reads TGTGCCAGCAGTGAATATAGTCCCCCGGCGGCTTTCTTT.

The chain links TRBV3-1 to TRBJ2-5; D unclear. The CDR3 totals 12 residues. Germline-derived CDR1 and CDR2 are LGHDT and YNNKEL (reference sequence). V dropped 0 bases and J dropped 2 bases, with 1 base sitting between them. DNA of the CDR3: TGTGCCAGCAGCCAAGAGCAAGAGACCCAGTACTTC. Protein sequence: CASSQEQETQYF.

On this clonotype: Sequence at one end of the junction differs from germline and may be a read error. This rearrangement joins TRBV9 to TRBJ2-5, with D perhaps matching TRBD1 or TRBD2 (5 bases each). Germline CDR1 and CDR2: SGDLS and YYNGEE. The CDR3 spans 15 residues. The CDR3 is CASSNTGQPQETQCF. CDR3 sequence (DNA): TGTGCCAGCAGCAACACGGGGCAGCCCCAAGAGACCCAGTGCTTC.

The CDR3 reads CASSLGDATNEKLFF. The CDR3 DNA sequence: TGTGCCAGCAGTTTAGGGGATGCAACTAATGAAAAACTGTTTTTT. This chain joins TRBV12-3 or TRBV12-4 and TRBJ1-4; D ambiguous. The CDR3 length is 15 residues. V was pared by 1 base and J by 0 bases, with 6 bases between.

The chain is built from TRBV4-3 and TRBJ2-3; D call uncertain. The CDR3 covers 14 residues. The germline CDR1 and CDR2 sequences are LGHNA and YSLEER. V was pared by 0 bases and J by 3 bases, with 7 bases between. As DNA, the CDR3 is TGCGCCAGCAGCCAAGATATGGCGACAGATACGCAGTATTTT. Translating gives CASSQDMATDTQYF.

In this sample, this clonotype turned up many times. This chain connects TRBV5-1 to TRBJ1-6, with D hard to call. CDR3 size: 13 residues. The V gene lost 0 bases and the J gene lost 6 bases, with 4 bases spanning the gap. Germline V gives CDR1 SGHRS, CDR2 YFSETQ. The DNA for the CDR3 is TGCGCCAGCAGCTTGGATCGTAATTCACCCCTCCACTTT. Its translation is CASSLDRNSPLHF.